These 2 T cell receptor beta chains were all obtained from the same sample, sequenced in a study of cytomegalovirus exposure and HLA in healthy donors. The PCR ran on 60 Vbeta and 13 Jbeta primers. Measured with immunoSEQ multiplex PCR; TCRdb has only the in-frame clones, and not every one. The sample carries under 200,000 clones, more than 60% recorded once. The sample comprised PBMCs. The receptors stem from a female donor in good health and CMV-seronegative.

This clone has only one observation. The gene calls are TRBV13 and TRBJ2-1; 8 bases align to TRBD2. With V trimmed by 5 bases and J by 10 bases, 16 bases remained unmatched. There are 16 residues in the CDR3. Looked up from germline, CDR1 is PRHDT and CDR2 is FYEKMQ (reference sequence). For the CDR3, the DNA is TGTGCCAGCAGCCTAAACAGACTAGCGCAGGTGGAGGAGCAGTTCTTC. Translation gives CASSLNRLAQVEEQFF.

This sequence joins TRBV4-1 and TRBJ2-1, with 14 bases lining up with TRBD2. Trimming cost V 1 base and J 6 bases; bases outside gene matches: 2. This CDR3 region has 16 residues. Germline values: CDR1 MGHRA, CDR2 YSYEKL. CDR3 region: CASSQVGTSGSNEQFF. CDR3 DNA sequence: TGCGCCAGCAGCCAAGTGGGGACTAGCGGGAGCAATGAGCAGTTCTTC.